The subject of this entry is one T cell receptor beta chain. The CDR3 contains 14 residues. Germline V gene lookup returns CDR1 ENHRY and CDR2 SYGVKD. Between the trimmed V and J ends, which lost 8 bases and 4 bases, there was a span of 15 bases. The sample comes from a study of blood T cell repertoires in COVID-19. The assay was immunoSEQ multiplex PCR, and TCRdb's table has in-frame clones only and misses some. The data show about 45,000 clones, about 92% seen once. The rearrangement joins TRBV10-3 to TRBJ1-3; tentative D call: TRBD1 (5 bases). The sequencing input was peripheral blood. The receptor comes from a man aged 50-60 years with COVID-19, enrolled during active disease. DNA of the CDR3: TGTGCCATCGGGGCAGGATCGGTGGGAAACACCATATATTTT. Its translation: CAIGAGSVGNTIYF.